This TCR beta chain is from a study of CD8 T cells in ankylosing spondylitis. In this sample, this clonotype turned up a few times. Each CDR3 protein gets one entry after TCRdb re-called the 5' RACE reads with MiXCR. Here the sample spans 200,000 to 250,000 distinct CDR3 sequences, roughly a third being singletons. V was clipped by 1 base and J by 4 bases; unmatched bases: 4. The CDR3 spans 15 residues. Material: blood, either unsorted or a sorted T cell fraction (not recorded which). The clonotype comes from a male donor with ankylosing spondylitis or in good health (not recorded which). V is TRBV12-3 or TRBV12-4 and J is TRBJ1-2; 9 nucleotides line up with TRBD1. The CDR3 spells CASSLGGQGFYGYTF. CDR3 nucleotides: TGTGCCAGCAGTTTAGGGGGACAGGGTTTCTATGGCTACACCTTC.